This TCR beta chain was observed in a study of blood T cell repertoires in COVID-19 (dated by TCRdb to 2020 to 2022). With regard to the full study: The collaborator samples originated in the United States, Italy and Spain and spanned the acute and convalescent phases of COVID-19. Where HLA class I and class II types were available, the types were taken from metadata supplied by the sample provider, not from assay-based typing. A de-identified subject ID, COVID-19 status, age in years and sex were almost always included in the sample metadata. The material from the prospective study consisted of cDNA or gDNA derived from T cells, B-cell-depleted T cells, or PBMCs. The samples were drawn from two sources: the first 160 participants of the ongoing ImmuneRACE study, and fewer than 1,500 subjects contributed by 6 global collaborators. Subjects who had been exposed to COVID-19, were actively infected with it, or had recovered from it provided the deeply sampled blood TCRbeta repertoires that made up the dataset. The repertoires were made available in a free public database intended to serve as a resource for research on the immune response to SARS-CoV-2. Overall study results and their limits: How much clinical and demographic metadata was included differed by source and by participant, and the metadata was provided uncurated.

The immunoSEQ Assay, a bias-controlled multiplex PCR, was used to amplify TCRbeta CDR3 regions from genomic DNA. In the source study's methods: The number of nucleated cells in each sample was estimated from the amplification of reference gene primers within the assay. To quantify the absolute abundance of each unique TCRbeta CDR3 rearrangement, sequence reads were collapsed and filtered. For each sample, productive Simpson clonality was calculated as the square root of Simpson's diversity index across productive rearrangements. Sourced from immuneACCESS, this table was stored by TCRdb with only in-frame sequences that have V and J called. A share of the clones is absent; for the studies checked, an unresolved V gene accounts for under half, and the remainder has no known explanation. For V, J and clone size, that table is used; D and trimming come from the DNA. In all, the sample holds 130,000 to 150,000 clones, and 79% of those were seen once. The ten largest clones add up to about 8.7% of the sample.

From the germline V gene, CDR1 is SGDLS and CDR2 is YYNGEE. After removal of 2 bases from V and 6 bases from J, the junction retains 4 bases not matched to a gene. The CDR3 runs 14 residues from the cysteine to the phenylalanine. The DNA shown is the 42-base CDR3, in frame from base 1. Collaborating institutions collected whole blood in K2EDTA tubes following their own protocols. For TCRbeta analysis, collaborators shipped samples as frozen whole blood, isolated PBMCs, or DNA extracted from either of those sample types. As concerns this clone: The antigen this receptor binds is unknown. Base qualities are not provided; no much larger clone lies one nucleotide away.

The sequencing input was peripheral blood. The clonotype was recovered from a man aged 45-65 years with active or convalescent COVID-19. This sequence uses TRBV9 and TRBJ2-3; TRBD2 aligns with 9 central bases. The bases read TGTGCCAGCAGCGTGGTTAGCGGGAGTGATACGCAGTATTTT. Translated, it gives CASSVVSGSDTQYF.